The present T cell receptor beta chain was sequenced within a study of T cell responses to AZD1222 COVID-19 vaccine. Germline V CDR1 and CDR2: MDHEN, SYDVKM. V trimming: 2 bases; J trimming: 9 bases; junction bases outside the gene matches: 5. The CDR3 spans 15 residues. Using immunoSEQ multiplex PCR, the repertoire was profiled, and TCRdb retains in-frame clones only, with some absent. The sample yields 100,000 to 150,000 clones, more than 80% seen once. This receptor was identified in an adult who received the AZD1222 COVID-19 vaccine. The chain combines TRBV28 with TRBJ1-6, with 9 positions matching TRBD1. The starting material was peripheral blood, obtained 28 days after the second AZD1222 dose. The CDR3 protein is CASSLGGTGSSPLHF. CDR3 in DNA: TGTGCCAGCAGTTTAGGGGGGACAGGGAGTTCACCCCTCCACTTT.